One sample yielded the 13 T cell receptor beta chains listed below, sequenced in a study of blood T cells in healthy people across ages. The use of a sample-barcoded 5' primer and a J-beta primer mix characterized a second PCR of roughly 7 to 11 cycles. TCRdb re-called the 5' RACE reads through MiXCR, storing one row per CDR3 protein. The sample holds 1.5 million to 2 million distinct CDR3 sequences, over 25% seen once. Sample: blood. The source is a woman aged 25 to 39 in good health.

The chain has TRBV19 and TRBJ2-7; 7 positions match TRBD2. V shed 7 bases and J 8 bases; nucleotides not matched to a gene: 11. The CDR3 is 13 residues long. Germline CDR1 is LNHDA and CDR2 is SQIVND (reference sequence). The CDR3 nucleotides are TGTGCCAGTAAGGCGGGGGATCAGTGGAAGCAGTACTTC. This encodes CASKAGDQWKQYF.

A remark on this clonotype: This may come from a read error, since a much larger clone is one base off. This chain joins TRBV7-2 and TRBJ2-5; D might be TRBD1 (6 bases). V lost 2 bases and J 11 bases, leaving 18 bases between the germline ends. Germline V CDR1 and CDR2: SGHTA, FQGNSA. The CDR3 consists of 14 residues. As DNA, the CDR3 is TGTGCCAGCAGCTTACTCAAGGGGACAAATGAGCAGTACTTC. Amino acids: CASSLLKGTNEQYF.

This clonotype was detected a few times. J is TRBJ2-5 and V is TRBV7-3, with TRBD2 matching over 8 bases. V lost 4 bases and J lost 11; bases outside the gene matches: 15. Germline V CDR1 and CDR2: SGHTA, FQGTGA. The length of the CDR3 is 15 residues. The CDR3 region has the DNA TGTGCCAGCAGCTCAGGGACTAGTCAAGTAGTGGAGCAGTACTTC. Its protein product is CASSSGTSQVVEQYF.

V and J are TRBV20-1 and TRBJ1-5; 7 positions agree with TRBD1. Looked up from germline, CDR1 is DFQATT and CDR2 is SNEGSKA (reference sequence). V was pared by 3 bases and J by 6 bases, with 5 bases of the junction left unmatched. The CDR3 extends over 13 amino acids. The CDR3 region is CSASRGLTQPQHF. The CDR3 DNA is TGCAGTGCTAGCAGGGGGTTGACTCAGCCCCAGCATTTT.

This chain connects TRBV5-1 to TRBJ2-5, with 11 bases fitting TRBD2. This CDR3 spans 16 amino acids. Germline assignment: CDR1 SGHRS and CDR2 YFSETQ. V dropped 4 bases and J dropped 5; count of bases not matched to a gene: 10. CDR3 residues: CASSSTSGGFEETQYF. The CDR3 DNA is TGCGCCAGCAGCAGTACTAGCGGGGGCTTTGAGGAGACCCAGTACTTC.

This clonotype has a handful of counts. One end of the junction varies from germline; a read error may be responsible. The rearrangement uses TRBV12-3 or TRBV12-4 and TRBJ2-7, with D perhaps TRBD2 (5 bases). The CDR3 runs 13 residues. As DNA, the CDR3 is TGTGCCGGCAGTTTCGGAGGTTTCAACGAGCAGTACTTC. Protein: CAGSFGGFNEQYF.

This chain links TRBV6-1 with TRBJ1-1, with TRBD1 identical over 10 bases. CDR1 and CDR2 (germline): MNHNS, SASEGT. The CDR3 contains 18 residues. V lost 6 bases to trimming and J lost 2 bases; unmatched junction nucleotides: 15. The CDR3 DNA reads TGTGCCAGCAGCTCTAGTTCCGGGACAGGGGTTTTTAACACTGAAGCTTTCTTT. Its translation is CASSSSSGTGVFNTEAFF.

This clonotype was detected a few times. This chain links TRBV20-1 with TRBJ1-4, with D possibly being TRBD1 (5 bases). CDR3 size: 16 residues. Trimming took 5 bases from V and 7 from J, leaving 23 bases between them. From germline, CDR1 is DFQATT and CDR2 SNEGSKA (reference sequence). In DNA, the CDR3 is TGCAGTGCTCGTGGAGTGCTGGAGGGGCGCAGTGAAAAACTGTTTTTT. Translated: CSARGVLEGRSEKLFF.

This clonotype came up a few times. CDR3: CAGSQEGEQYF. CDR3 bases: TGTGCTGGCAGCCAAGAGGGCGAGCAGTACTTC. The rearrangement joins TRBV3-1 to TRBJ2-5; possibly TRBD2 for D (5 bases). The DNA end favors TRBJ2-7, so the J call may be wrong. Germline V gene sequence: CDR1 LGHDT, CDR2 YNNKEL (reference sequence). CDR3 length: 11 amino acids.

As for this clonotype: Possible read error: a much larger clone is one base away. The J gene is TRBJ2-5, the V gene TRBV7-2, with 12 bases fitting TRBD2. The DNA end is more similar to TRBJ2-7, so the J call may be wrong. The CDR3 covers 15 residues. From germline, CDR1 is SGHTA and CDR2 FQGNSA. The CDR3 region has the DNA TGTGCCGGCAGCTCGCAGACTAGCGGGAGCTCCGAGCAGTACTTC. Translating it yields CAGSSQTSGSSEQYF.

The V and J genes are TRBV5-5 and TRBJ1-1; the D is unclear. The V gene lost 2 bases and the J gene lost 8 bases, with 25 bases spanning the gap. Germline V gene lookup returns CDR1 SGHKS and CDR2 YYEKEE (reference sequence). The CDR3 is made up of 17 amino acids. In DNA form, the CDR3 reads TGTGCCAGCAGCTTTTCACCGGCACCACTATCGGGAGTCGAAGCTTTCTTT. Protein: CASSFSPAPLSGVEAFF. Variable domain in full (rest from reference TRBV5-5 and TRBJ1-1): DAGVTQSPTHLIKTRGQQVTLRCSPISGHKSVSWYQQVLGQGPQFIFQYYEKEERGRGNFPDRFSARQFPNYSSELNVNALLLGDSALYLCASSFSPAPLSGVEAFFGQGTRLTVV.

The rearrangement joins TRBV20-1 to TRBJ2-3, with TRBD2 identical over 8 bases. CDR1 and CDR2 (germline): DFQATT, SNEGSKA (reference sequence). CDR3 size: 13 residues. In DNA, the CDR3 is TGCAGCTCACCAGCGGGAGCCACAGATACGCAGTATTTT. Amino acids: CSSPAGATDTQYF.

This clonotype was counted only a few times. This chain connects TRBV7-2 to TRBJ2-5; maybe TRBD2 (6 bases). There are 15 residues in the CDR3. Germline CDR1 and CDR2: SGHTA and FQGNSA. Trimming left V 5 bases short and J 3 bases short, with 16 bases between. Here the CDR3 reads CASSPRVTREETQYF. The CDR3 DNA reads TGTGCCAGCAGCCCTAGGGTGACTAGGGAAGAGACCCAGTACTTC.